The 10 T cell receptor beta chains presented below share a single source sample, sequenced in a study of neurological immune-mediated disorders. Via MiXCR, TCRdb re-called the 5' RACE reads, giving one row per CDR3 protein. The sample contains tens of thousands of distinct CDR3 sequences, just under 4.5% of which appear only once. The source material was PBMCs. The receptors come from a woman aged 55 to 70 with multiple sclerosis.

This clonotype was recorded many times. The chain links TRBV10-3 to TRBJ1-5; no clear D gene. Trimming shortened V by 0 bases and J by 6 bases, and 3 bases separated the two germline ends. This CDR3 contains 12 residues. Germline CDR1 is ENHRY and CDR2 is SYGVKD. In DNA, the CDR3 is TGTGCCATCAGTGAGTCTAGTCAGCCCCAGCATTTT. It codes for CAISESSQPQHF.

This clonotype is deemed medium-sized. The CDR3, as DNA: TGCAGTGCTCGGCGGGATCCGAACACTGAAGCTTTCTTT. Residues: CSARRDPNTEAFF. This chain connects TRBV20-1 to TRBJ1-1; D gene uncertain. The CDR3 has 13 residues. The V end lost 5 bases, the J end lost 1 base, and 11 bases lay between the germline ends. The germline V gene has CDR1 DFQATT and CDR2 SNEGSKA (reference sequence).

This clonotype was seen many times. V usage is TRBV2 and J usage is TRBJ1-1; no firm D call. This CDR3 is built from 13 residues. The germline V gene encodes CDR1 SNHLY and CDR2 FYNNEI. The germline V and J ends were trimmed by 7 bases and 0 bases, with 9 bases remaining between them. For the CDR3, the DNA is TGTGCCAGCAATTTGGGAGTGAACACTGAAGCTTTCTTT. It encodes CASNLGVNTEAFF.

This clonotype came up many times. CDR3 coding DNA: TGCAGTGCTAGAGATGCGGGACTACACCCCAATGAGCAGTTCTTC. Translating gives CSARDAGLHPNEQFF. The J gene is TRBJ2-1, the V gene TRBV20-1; 7 nucleotides line up with TRBD2. This CDR3 has 15 residues. Trimming at V came to 0 bases and at J to 6 bases, leaving 8 bases not matched to a gene. Germline V lookup: CDR1 DFQATT, CDR2 SNEGSKA (reference sequence).

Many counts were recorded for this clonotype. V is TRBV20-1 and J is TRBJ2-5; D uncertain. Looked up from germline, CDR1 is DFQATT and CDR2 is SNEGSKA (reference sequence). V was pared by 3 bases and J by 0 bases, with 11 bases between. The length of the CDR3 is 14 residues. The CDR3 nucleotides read TGCAGTGCTAGGCCCTCCGCGTACCAAGAGACCCAGTACTTC. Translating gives CSARPSAYQETQYF.

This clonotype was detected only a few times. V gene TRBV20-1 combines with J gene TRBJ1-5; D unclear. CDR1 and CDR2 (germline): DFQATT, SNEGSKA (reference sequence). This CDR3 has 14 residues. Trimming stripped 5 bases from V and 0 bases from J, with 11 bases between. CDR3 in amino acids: CSASRADSNQPQHF. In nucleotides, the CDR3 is TGCAGTGCTTCCCGGGCCGATAGCAATCAGCCCCAGCATTTT.

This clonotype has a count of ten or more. CDR3 nucleotides: TGCAGTGCTCCTCAATCAGGGGGATTTTATGGCTACACCTTC. Translating gives CSAPQSGGFYGYTF. The chain carries TRBV20-1 and TRBJ1-2, with 7 nucleotides matching TRBD1. Germline values: CDR1 DFQATT, CDR2 SNEGSKA (reference sequence). CDR3 length: 14 amino acids. The junction had 11 bases not matched to a gene; V was cut back by 5 bases and J by 5 bases.

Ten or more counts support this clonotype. The DNA for the CDR3 is TGTGCCAGCAGCTTGATGACAGGTTACGAGCAGTACTTC. Its translation is CASSLMTGYEQYF. The genes are TRBV7-6 and TRBJ2-7, with D perhaps TRBD1 (6 bases). V gave up 3 bases and J gave up 4 bases, with 10 bases separating them. This CDR3 spans 13 amino acids. CDR1 is SGHVS, CDR2 FNYEAQ, per germline.

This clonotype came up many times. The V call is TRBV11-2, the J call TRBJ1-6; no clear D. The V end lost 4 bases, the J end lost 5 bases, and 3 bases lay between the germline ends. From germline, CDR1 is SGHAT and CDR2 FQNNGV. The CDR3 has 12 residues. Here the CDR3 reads CASSSNNSPLHF. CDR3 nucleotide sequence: TGTGCCAGCAGCTCTAATAATTCACCCCTCCACTTT.

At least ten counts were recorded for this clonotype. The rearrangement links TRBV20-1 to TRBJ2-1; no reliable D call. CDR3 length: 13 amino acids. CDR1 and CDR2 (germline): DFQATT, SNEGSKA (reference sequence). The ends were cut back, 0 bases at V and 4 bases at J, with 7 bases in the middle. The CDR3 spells CSARDDLYNEQFF. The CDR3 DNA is TGCAGTGCTAGAGACGATTTATACAATGAGCAGTTCTTC.